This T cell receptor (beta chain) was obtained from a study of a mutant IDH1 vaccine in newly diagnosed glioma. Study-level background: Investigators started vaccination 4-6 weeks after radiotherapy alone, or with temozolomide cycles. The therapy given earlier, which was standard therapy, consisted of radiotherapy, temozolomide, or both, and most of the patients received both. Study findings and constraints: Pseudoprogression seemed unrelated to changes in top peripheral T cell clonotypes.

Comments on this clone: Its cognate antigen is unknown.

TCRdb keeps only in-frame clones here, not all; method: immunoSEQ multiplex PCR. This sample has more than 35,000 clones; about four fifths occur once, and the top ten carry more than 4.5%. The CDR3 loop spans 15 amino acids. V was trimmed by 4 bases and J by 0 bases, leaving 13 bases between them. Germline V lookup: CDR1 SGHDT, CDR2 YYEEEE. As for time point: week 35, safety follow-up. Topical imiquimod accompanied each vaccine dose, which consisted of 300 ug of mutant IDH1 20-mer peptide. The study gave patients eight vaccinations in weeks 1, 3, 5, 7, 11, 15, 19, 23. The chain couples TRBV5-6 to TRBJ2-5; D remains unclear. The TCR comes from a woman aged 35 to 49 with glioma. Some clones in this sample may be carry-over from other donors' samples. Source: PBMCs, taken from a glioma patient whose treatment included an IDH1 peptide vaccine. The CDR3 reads CASSPDSTYQETQYF. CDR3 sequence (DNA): TGTGCCAGCAGCCCCGACTCTACGTACCAAGAGACCCAGTACTTC.